The 3 T cell receptor beta chains reported below all come from one sample, sequenced in a study of shared T cell receptors in the human thymus. Sequenced by immunoSEQ multiplex PCR; TCRdb stores in-frame clones only, minus some. The sample consists of roughly 660,000 clones, more than 75% of them appearing once. These data were also filed under a second study, of human thymus T cells.

The sequenced sample consisted of thymocytes. The origin of the receptors is a boy less than two years old with a congenital heart defect.

The J gene is TRBJ2-2, the V gene TRBV6-1; D may be TRBD2 (7 bases). V shed 4 bases and J shed 6 bases, with 18 bases lying between them. Germline assignment: CDR1 MNHNS and CDR2 SASEGT. The CDR3 loop spans 16 amino acids. In DNA form, the CDR3 reads TGTGCCAGCAGTGGGGGGGGATTAGGACAGCCCGGGGAGCTGTTTTTT. Its protein is CASSGGGLGQPGELFF.

The chain has TRBV10-1 and TRBJ2-5; maybe TRBD1 (5 bases). Trimming left V 6 bases short and J 2 bases short, with 10 bases between. The CDR3 contains 13 residues. Looked up from germline, CDR1 is WNHNN and CDR2 is SYGVQD (reference sequence). For the CDR3, the DNA is TGCGCCAGCAGCCACAGGCTTCAAGAGACCCAGTACTTC. Translating it yields CASSHRLQETQYF.

V is TRBV13 and J is TRBJ1-3; maybe TRBD1 (6 bases). The CDR3 covers 14 residues. CDR1 and CDR2 from the germline V gene are PRHDT and FYEKMQ (reference sequence). V gave up 4 bases and J gave up 3 bases, with 10 bases separating them. In nucleotides, the CDR3 is TGTGCCAGCAGCTCCCGAGGGGGTGGAAACACCATATATTTT. Translated, it gives CASSSRGGGNTIYF.